This T cell receptor (beta chain) was obtained from a study of T cell repertoires in cytomegalovirus infection. Looking at the study overall: Evidence of both CMV infection and a matching HLA type came from public TCR beta signatures.

This clonotype showed up many times. The antigen is undetermined. Whole-study results and caveats: Ex vivo responses were dominated by HLA-C-restricted CMV-specific TCR beta clonotypes. Accumulated public TCR beta family frequency recognized individuals carrying CMV together with the relevant HLA.

MiXCR was run by TCRdb on the reads, yielding one entry per CDR3 protein. The sample has 450,000 to 600,000 distinct CDR3 sequences; about 11% are singletons. The receptor's source is a human donor in good health (CMV status not recorded). Some clones in this sample may be carry-over from other donors' samples. The sequenced material came from PBMCs.

Here the CDR3 reads CASGLVLGQGSDNEQFF. DNA of the CDR3: TGTGCTAGTGGTTTGGTACTGGGACAGGGGTCCGACAATGAGCAGTTCTTC. V usage is TRBV12-5 and J usage is TRBJ2-1; TRBD1 matches at 10 bases. Germline trimming cut 0 bases from V and 5 bases from J; bases unmatched to any gene: 7. Per the germline V gene, CDR1 is LGHNT and CDR2 is FRNRAP. The length of the CDR3 is 17 residues.